What follows are 11 T cell receptor beta chains derived from one specimen sequenced in a study of T cell clonality in common variable immunodeficiency. Findings and limits, study-wide: Reportedly, TCR beta sequences from common variable immunodeficiency showed fewer deletions and N-nucleotide insertions.

Sequencing used immunoSEQ multiplex PCR; TCRdb keeps in-frame clones, though not all of them. The sample contains 25,000 to 35,000 clones, none of them singletons. These receptors have no known antigen. The sequencing sample was made of peripheral blood mononuclear cells. These TCRs come from a human donor with common variable immunodeficiency.

The sample holds many counts of this clone. The read comes to an end 3 residues before the CDR3 does, leaving the germline J gene to fill in the end. The V call is TRBV5-6, the J call TRBJ2-2; D remains ambiguous. CDR3 size: 13 residues. Trimming pared 4 bases from V and 6 bases from J, leaving 10 bases between. CDR1 is SGHDT, CDR2 YYEEEE, per germline. The CDR3 spells CASSQRVAGELFF. Incomplete CDR3 DNA: TGTGCCAGCAGCCAGAGAGTGGCCGGGGAG.

This clone was seen repeatedly, ten times or more. The read finishes 3 residues shy of the CDR3 end, and the germline J gene is used to complete it. V is TRBV2 and J is TRBJ2-5, with no clear D. The CDR3 length is 12 residues. Per the germline V gene, CDR1 is SNHLY and CDR2 is FYNNEI. V lost 0 bases, J lost 5 bases, and 4 bases lay in between. Partial CDR3 DNA: TGTGCCAGCAGTGAAGCTCGGGAGACC. Translated, it gives CASSEARET. In full, the CDR3 is CASSEARETQYF.

This clone was recorded many times. The CDR3 is cut off 3 residues early in the read; its end comes from the germline J gene. This chain links TRBV7-9 with TRBJ2-3; D remains unclear. The CDR3 spans 14 residues. Germline V lookup: CDR1 SEHNR, CDR2 FQNEAQ (reference sequence). Trimming cost V 3 bases and J 1 base, with 8 bases left between them. CDR3 region: CASSFYSGTDTQYF. Partial CDR3 DNA: TGTGCCAGCAGCTTTTACTCTGGCACAGATACG.

This clone was counted many times. The read falls 3 residues short of the CDR3 end, and the missing part is taken from the germline J gene. The J gene is TRBJ2-7, the V gene TRBV20-1; 7 bases are shared with TRBD1. V shed 1 base and J 3 bases; nucleotides not matched to a gene: 15. The germline V gene encodes CDR1 DFQATT and CDR2 SNEGSKA (reference sequence). The CDR3 length is 17 residues. The covered CDR3 bases are TGCAGTGCTAGAGGGGGACAGCCTCCGATGACCCGCTACGAG. As protein: CSARGGQPPMTRYE. The full CDR3 protein reads CSARGGQPPMTRYEQYF.

As regards this clone: Read data end 3 residues before the CDR3 end; the end is taken from the germline J gene. V and J are TRBV7-3 and TRBJ2-7; 7 bases line up with TRBD2. Germline V gives CDR1 SGHTA, CDR2 FQGTGA. The length of the CDR3 is 17 residues. Trimming cost V 0 bases and J 2 bases; bases outside gene matches: 10. The covered CDR3 bases are TGTGCCAGCAGCTTAACGGGGGGGGTCCCTCAACCCTACGAG. Translation gives CASSLTGGVPQPYE. The whole CDR3 region reads CASSLTGGVPQPYEQYF.

This clone was counted only a few times. This chain's CDR3 is CASSELGTGREGSPLHF. The sequenced part of the CDR3 DNA is TGTGCCAGCAGTGAATTAGGAACGGGCAGGGAAGGTTCACCC. The gene calls are TRBV25-1 and TRBJ1-6; a weak D match, TRBD1 (5 bases). The read falls 3 residues short of the CDR3 end, and the missing part is taken from the germline J gene. V lost 1 base, J lost 9 bases, and 19 bases lay in between. The CDR3 covers 17 residues. Germline loops: CDR1 MGHDK, CDR2 SYGVNS.

In its sample, this clone was seen a few times. The read ends 3 residues shy of where the CDR3 ends; the end is completed using the germline J gene. The chain is built from TRBV7-2 and TRBJ1-2; D unresolved. From germline, CDR1 is SGHTA and CDR2 FQGNSA. This CDR3 spans 14 amino acids. V dropped 5 bases and J dropped 1 base, with 11 bases sitting between them. The CDR3 spells CASSTFQNNYGYTF. CDR3 DNA (partial): TGTGCCAGCAGCACATTCCAGAATAACTATGGC. Combining the CDR3 with reference TRBV7-2 and TRBJ1-2 gives the whole variable domain GAGVSQSPSNKVTEKGKDVELRCDPISGHTALYWYRQSLGQGLEFLIYFQGNSAPDKSGLPSDRFSAERTGGSVSTLTIQRTQQEDSAVYLCASSTFQNNYGYTFGSGTRLTVV.

A note on this clone: The DNA ends 3 residues before the CDR3 does, and the rest of the CDR3 is filled in from the germline J gene. The J gene is TRBJ2-7, the V gene TRBV2; 14 bases are shared with TRBD2. CDR3 length: 17 amino acids. With V trimmed by 4 bases and J by 0 bases, 5 bases remained unmatched. Germline CDR1 reads SNHLY; CDR2 reads FYNNEI. The covered CDR3 bases are TGTGCCAGCAGTGGGACTAGCGGGGGGCTCCCCTCCTACGAG. Amino acids: CASSGTSGGLPSYE. The whole CDR3 region reads CASSGTSGGLPSYEQYF.

In this sample, this clone turned up a few times. The CDR3 extends 3 residues past the end of the read, so its final part is completed from the germline J gene. This chain connects TRBV7-8 to TRBJ2-5; D not certain. Trimming took 5 bases from V and 5 from J, leaving 15 bases between them. Per the germline V gene, CDR1 is SGHVS and CDR2 is FQNEAQ. The CDR3 has 14 residues. The CDR3 is CASSPGPSWETQYF. The CDR3 DNA, read in part, is TGTGCCAGCAGCCCAGGCCCCAGTTGGGAGACC.

This clone has only a few counts. Read sequence stops 3 residues before the CDR3 end, and the germline J gene provides the missing end. The V gene is TRBV7-2, the J gene TRBJ2-7; 8 positions match TRBD1. The CDR3 is 15 amino acids. After removal of 6 bases from V and 1 base from J, the junction contained 8 bases not matched to a gene. Germline CDR1 SGHTA, CDR2 FQGNSA. The CDR3: CASSSGQASSYEQYF. The covered CDR3 bases are TGTGCCAGCAGTTCGGGACAGGCTAGTTCCTACGAG.

This clone was found a few times. The CDR3 end lies 3 residues beyond the end of the read and is filled in from the germline J gene. The chain joins TRBV2 to TRBJ2-1, with TRBD2 identical over 9 bases. J was trimmed by 7 bases and V by 10 bases; bases with no gene match: 11. Germline V CDR1 and CDR2: SNHLY, FYNNEI. The CDR3 length is 14 residues. The CDR3 bases that were read are TGTGCCAAAAGGCCAGCGGGGGGAAGTAATGAG. It is translated as CAKRPAGGSNE. From start to end, the CDR3 is CAKRPAGGSNEQFF. Complete variable domain (other parts from reference TRBV2 and TRBJ2-1): EPEVTQTPSHQVTQMGQEVILRCVPISNHLYFYWYRQILGQKVEFLVSFYNNEISEKSEIFDDQFSVERPDGSNFTLKIRSTKLEDSAMYFCAKRPAGGSNEQFFGPGTRLTVL.